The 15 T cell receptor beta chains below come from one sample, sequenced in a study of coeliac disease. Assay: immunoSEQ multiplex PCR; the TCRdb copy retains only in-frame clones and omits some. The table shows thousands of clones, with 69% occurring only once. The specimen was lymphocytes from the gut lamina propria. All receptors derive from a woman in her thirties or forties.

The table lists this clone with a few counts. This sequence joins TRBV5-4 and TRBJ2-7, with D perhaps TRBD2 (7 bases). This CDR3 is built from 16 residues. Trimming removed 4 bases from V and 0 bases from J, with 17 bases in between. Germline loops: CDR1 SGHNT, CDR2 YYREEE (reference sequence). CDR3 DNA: TGTGCCAGCAGCCGTCTGGGGGGGGCCTACTCCTACGAGCAGTACTTC. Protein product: CASSRLGGAYSYEQYF.

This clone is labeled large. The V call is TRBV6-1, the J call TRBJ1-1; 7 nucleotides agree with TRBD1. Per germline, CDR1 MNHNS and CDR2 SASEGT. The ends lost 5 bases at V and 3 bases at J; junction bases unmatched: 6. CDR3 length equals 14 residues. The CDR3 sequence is CASSLDRAYTEAFF. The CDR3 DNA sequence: TGTGCCAGCAGTCTAGACAGGGCTTACACTGAAGCTTTCTTT.

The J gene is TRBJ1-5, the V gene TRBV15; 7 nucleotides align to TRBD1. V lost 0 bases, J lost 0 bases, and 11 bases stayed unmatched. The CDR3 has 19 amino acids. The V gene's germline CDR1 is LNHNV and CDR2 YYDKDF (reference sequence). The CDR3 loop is CATSRDLRTGSYSNQPQHF. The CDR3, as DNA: TGTGCCACCAGCAGAGATCTCAGGACAGGCTCTTATAGCAATCAGCCCCAGCATTTT. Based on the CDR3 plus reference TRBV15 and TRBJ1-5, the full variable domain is DAMVIQNPRYQVTQFGKPVTLSCSQTLNHNVMYWYQQKSSQAPKLLFHYYDKDFNNEADTPDNFQSRRPNTSFCFLDIRSPGLGDTAMYLCATSRDLRTGSYSNQPQHFGDGTRLSIL.

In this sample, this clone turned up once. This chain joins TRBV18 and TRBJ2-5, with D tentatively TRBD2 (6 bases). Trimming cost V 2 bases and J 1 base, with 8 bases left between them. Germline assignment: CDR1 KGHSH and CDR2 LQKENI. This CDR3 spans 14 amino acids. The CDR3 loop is CASSPGDFQETQYF. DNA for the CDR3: TGTGCCAGCTCACCAGGGGACTTCCAAGAGACCCAGTACTTC.

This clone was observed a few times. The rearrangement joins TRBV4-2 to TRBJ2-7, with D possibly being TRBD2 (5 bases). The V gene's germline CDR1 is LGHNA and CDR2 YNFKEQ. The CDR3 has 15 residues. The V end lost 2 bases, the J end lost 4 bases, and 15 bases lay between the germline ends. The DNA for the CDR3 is TGTGCCAGCAGCCAACCGGGGAACCCTTGGTACGAGCAGTACTTC. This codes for CASSQPGNPWYEQYF.

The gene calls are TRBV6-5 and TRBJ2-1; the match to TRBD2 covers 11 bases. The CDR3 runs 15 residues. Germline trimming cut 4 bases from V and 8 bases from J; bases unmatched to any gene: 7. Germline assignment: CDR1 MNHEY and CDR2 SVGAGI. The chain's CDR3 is CASSSRLAGKDEQFF. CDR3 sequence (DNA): TGTGCCAGCAGTTCCCGACTAGCGGGAAAGGATGAGCAGTTCTTC.

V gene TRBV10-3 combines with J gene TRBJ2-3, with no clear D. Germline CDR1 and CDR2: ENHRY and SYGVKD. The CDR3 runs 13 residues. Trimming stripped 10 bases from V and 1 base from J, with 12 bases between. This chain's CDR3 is CANRAHGTDTQYF. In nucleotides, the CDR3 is TGTGCCAACCGCGCGCACGGCACAGATACGCAGTATTTT.

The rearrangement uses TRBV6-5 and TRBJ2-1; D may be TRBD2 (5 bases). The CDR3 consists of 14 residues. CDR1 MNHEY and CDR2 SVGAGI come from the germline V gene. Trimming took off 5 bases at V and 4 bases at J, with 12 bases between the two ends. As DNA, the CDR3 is TGTGCCAGCAGTCCAGTTCGGACTTACAATGAGCAGTTCTTC. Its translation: CASSPVRTYNEQFF.

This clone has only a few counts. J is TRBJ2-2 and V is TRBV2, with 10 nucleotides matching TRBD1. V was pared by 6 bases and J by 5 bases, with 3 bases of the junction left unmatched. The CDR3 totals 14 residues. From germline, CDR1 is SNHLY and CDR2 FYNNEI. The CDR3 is CASSGTGETGELFF. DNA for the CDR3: TGTGCCAGCAGCGGGACAGGGGAGACCGGGGAGCTGTTTTTT.

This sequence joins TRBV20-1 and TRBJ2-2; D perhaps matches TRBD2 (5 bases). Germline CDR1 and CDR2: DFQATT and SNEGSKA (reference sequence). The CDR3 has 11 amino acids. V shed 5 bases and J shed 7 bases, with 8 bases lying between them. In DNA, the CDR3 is TGCAGTGCTCATGGGAGCGGGGAGCTGTTTTTT. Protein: CSAHGSGELFF.

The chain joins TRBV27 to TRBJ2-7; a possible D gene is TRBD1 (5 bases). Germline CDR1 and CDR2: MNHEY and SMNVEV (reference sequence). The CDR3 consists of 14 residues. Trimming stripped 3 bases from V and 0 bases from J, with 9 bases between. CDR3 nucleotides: TGTGCCAGCAGTTTGGGGCCTAACTCCTACGAGCAGTACTTC. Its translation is CASSLGPNSYEQYF.

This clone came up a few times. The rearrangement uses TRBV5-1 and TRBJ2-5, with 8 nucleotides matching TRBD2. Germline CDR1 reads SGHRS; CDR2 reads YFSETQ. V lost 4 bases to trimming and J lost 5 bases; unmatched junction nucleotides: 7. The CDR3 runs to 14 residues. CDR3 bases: TGCGCCAGCAGCGCCGTCCCGGGAGGGGAGACCCAGTACTTC. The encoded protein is CASSAVPGGETQYF.

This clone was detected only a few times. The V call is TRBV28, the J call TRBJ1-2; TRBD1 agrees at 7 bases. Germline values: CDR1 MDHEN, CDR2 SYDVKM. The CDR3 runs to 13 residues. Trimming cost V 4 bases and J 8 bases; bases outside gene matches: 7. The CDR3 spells CASSSNRGLGYTF. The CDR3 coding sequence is TGTGCCAGCAGTTCCAACAGGGGATTAGGCTACACCTTC.

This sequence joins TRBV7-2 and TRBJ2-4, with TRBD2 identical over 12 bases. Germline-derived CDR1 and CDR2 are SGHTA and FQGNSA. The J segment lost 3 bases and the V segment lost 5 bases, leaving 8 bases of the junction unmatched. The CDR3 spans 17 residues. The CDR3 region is CASSRTSGRFDKNIQYF. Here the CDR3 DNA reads TGTGCCAGCAGCCGCACTAGCGGGAGGTTCGACAAAAACATTCAGTACTTC. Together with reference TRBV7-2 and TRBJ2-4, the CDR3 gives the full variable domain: GAGVSQSPSNKVTEKGKDVELRCDPISGHTALYWYRQSLGQGLEFLIYFQGNSAPDKSGLPSDRFSAERTGGSVSTLTIQRTQQEDSAVYLCASSRTSGRFDKNIQYFGAGTRLSVL.

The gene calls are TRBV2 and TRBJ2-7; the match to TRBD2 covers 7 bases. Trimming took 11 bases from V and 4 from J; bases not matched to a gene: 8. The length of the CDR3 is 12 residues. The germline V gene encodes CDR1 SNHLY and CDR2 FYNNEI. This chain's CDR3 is CAGGGPPYEQYF. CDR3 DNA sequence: TGTGCCGGCGGGGGACCCCCGTACGAGCAGTACTTC.